The clone carrying this TCR beta chain showed up many times. Its antigen is not known. This specimen comes from a study of regulatory T cells in long-lasting Graves disease. On the study more broadly: Persistence in Graves' disease denoted antithyroid drug use beyond 5 years alongside positive TSH receptor antibodies.

To make TCR beta libraries, researchers used iRepertoire HTBI primers and Arm-PCR of CDR3 regions. One entry per CDR3 protein results from TCRdb running MiXCR on the multiplex PCR reads. The sample shows about 470,000 distinct CDR3 sequences, roughly 21% of them seen only once. Time point here: persistent/refractory GD, antithyroid drugs over 5 years with positive TRAb. PBMC RNA was the source of the TCR library. Between the trimmed V and J ends, which lost 4 bases and 0 bases, there was a span of 9 bases. Germline lookup yields CDR1 MNHNS and CDR2 SASEGT. This CDR3 is 14 amino acids long. Whole-study findings and limits: Only a small sample size was used, which may have cut accuracy. TCR diversity in persistent Graves' patients was below that of newly diagnosed ones.

The sequencing used peripheral blood mononuclear cells (PBMCs), collected when the disease was refractory, from a patient treated with antithyroid drugs. The V and J genes are TRBV6-1 and TRBJ1-1, with D unresolved. This clonotype was obtained from a female donor with Graves disease. Here the CDR3 DNA reads TGTGCCAGCAGTGTTGGACGGATGAACACTGAAGCTTTCTTT. Amino acid sequence: CASSVGRMNTEAFF.